A single sample gave rise to the 30 T cell receptor beta chains below, sequenced in a study of T cell responses to AZD1222 COVID-19 vaccine. Profiling relied on immunoSEQ multiplex PCR, and the TCRdb table lists in-frame clones only, not all of them. The sample gives around 200,000 clones, 80% to 95% of which show up once; about 3.9% is in the top ten. Sequencing used peripheral blood, obtained on day 0 of AZD1222 vaccination. Receptors originate from an adult in good health.

Details on this clone: One junction end disagrees with the germline gene, perhaps due to a read error. The rearrangement links TRBV6-6 to TRBJ2-7; possible D gene TRBD2, 6 bases. Per germline, CDR1 MNHNY and CDR2 SVGAGI (reference sequence). This CDR3 is built from 15 residues. The CDR3: CASSYSRRDSYVQYF. In DNA, the CDR3 is TGTGCCAGCAGTTACTCTCGCAGGGACTCCTACGTGCAGTACTTC.

This chain uses TRBV6-5 with TRBJ1-4, with D perhaps matching TRBD1 (5 bases). V was cut by 5 bases and J by 7 bases, with 17 bases left in between. The CDR3 sequence is 15 residues long. CDR1 and CDR2 from the germline V gene are MNHEY and SVGAGI. Here the CDR3 DNA reads TGTGCCAGCAGTAACGGGAGGGGATGGGGTGAAAAACTGTTTTTT. Its translation: CASSNGRGWGEKLFF.

The V and J genes are TRBV6-5 and TRBJ2-7; D is possibly TRBD2 (6 bases). V was trimmed by 6 bases and J by 2 bases, leaving 17 bases between them. Germline V gene sequence: CDR1 MNHEY, CDR2 SVGAGI. CDR3 length equals 15 residues. The CDR3 region has the DNA TGTGCCAGCAGCTACGGTGGCGGGATCCCCTACGAGCAGTACTTC. It codes for CASSYGGGIPYEQYF.

The chain carries TRBV25-1 and TRBJ2-1; 8 bases are a match to TRBD2. V lost 0 bases, J lost 0 bases, and 4 bases stayed unmatched. The germline V gene has CDR1 MGHDK and CDR2 SYGVNS. The CDR3 spans 17 residues. The CDR3 DNA reads as TGTGCCAGCAGTGAATACTTAAGCGGGAGCTCCTACAATGAGCAGTTCTTC. The encoded protein is CASSEYLSGSSYNEQFF.

The genes are TRBV3-1 (or the pseudogene TRBV3-2) and TRBJ1-3; 8 positions match TRBD1. The CDR3 sequence is 15 residues long. Losses at the gene ends were 4 bases for V and 0 bases for J; bases not matched to a gene: 2. Germline CDR1 is LGHDT and CDR2 is YNNKEL (reference sequence). CDR3 in DNA: TGTGCCAGCAGCCGCACAGGGGGCTCTGGAAACACCATATATTTT. It translates to CASSRTGGSGNTIYF.

This clone was detected only once. The rearrangement uses TRBV10-3 and TRBJ2-7, with TRBD1 matching over 8 bases. This CDR3 is built from 15 residues. V dropped 3 bases and J dropped 4; count of bases not matched to a gene: 8. The germline V gene encodes CDR1 ENHRY and CDR2 SYGVKD. CDR3 in amino acids: CAISERRQGSYEQYF. For the CDR3, the DNA is TGTGCCATCAGTGAACGGCGACAGGGGTCGTACGAGCAGTACTTC.

This rearrangement joins TRBV3-1 (or the pseudogene TRBV3-2) to TRBJ1-5; 7 bases are a match to TRBD1. Germline V gene data show CDR1 as LGHDT and CDR2 as YNNKEL (reference sequence). After removal of 1 base from V and 6 bases from J, the junction contained 9 bases not matched to a gene. The CDR3 totals 16 residues. CDR3 DNA sequence: TGTGCCAGCAGCCAAGGCTTGACAGGGTCTGGTCAGCCCCAGCATTTT. Encoded protein: CASSQGLTGSGQPQHF.

The rearrangement uses TRBV29-1 and TRBJ1-3; TRBD1 matches at 9 bases. V lost 7 bases and J lost 7; bases outside the gene matches: 5. CDR3 length: 12 residues. Germline V gives CDR1 SQVTM, CDR2 ANQGSEA. The CDR3 protein is CSATGQGNTIYF. Written as DNA, the CDR3 is TGCAGCGCTACAGGACAGGGGAACACCATATATTTT.

The V call is TRBV10-3, the J call TRBJ1-1; D might be TRBD1 (5 bases). The germline gives CDR1 ENHRY, CDR2 SYGVKD. The CDR3 is 13 residues long. The ends were cut back, 3 bases at V and 6 bases at J, with 11 bases in the middle. Written as DNA, the CDR3 is TGTGCCATCAGTGAAGGGGCACCTCCTGAAGCTTTCTTT. Translated, it gives CAISEGAPPEAFF.

The table lists this clone with a count of one. The V call is TRBV21-1, the J call TRBJ1-1. TRBV21-1 is a known pseudogene. The CDR3 spans 14 residues. The CDR3 coding sequence is TGTGCCAGCAGCCCGAGGGGGGGGAAAACTGAAGCTTTCTTT. Its protein is CASSPRGGKTEAFF.

The V and J genes are TRBV25-1 and TRBJ2-3, with a possible D match to TRBD2 (5 bases). V lost 1 base and J lost 0, with 8 bases in between. Germline V gene lookup returns CDR1 MGHDK and CDR2 SYGVNS. The CDR3 totals 15 residues. The CDR3 sequence: CASSEFERSTDTQYF. The CDR3 DNA reads as TGTGCCAGCAGTGAATTCGAGCGGAGCACAGATACGCAGTATTTT.

Note on this clone: A junction end diverges from the germline sequence, so it may reflect a read error. This chain joins TRBV19 and TRBJ2-1; unclear D gene. There are 13 residues in the CDR3. Germline CDR1 reads LNHDA; CDR2 reads SQIVND (reference sequence). The CDR3 sequence is CASSMVTYSEQFF. CDR3 sequence (DNA): TGTGCCAGTAGTATGGTGACATACAGTGAGCAGTTCTTC. The full variable domain, in which reference TRBV19 and TRBJ2-1 provide the parts outside the CDR3, is DGGITQSPKYLFRKEGQNVTLSCEQNLNHDAMYWYRQDPGQGLRLIYYSQIVNDFQKGDIAEGYSVSREKKESFPLTVTSAQKNPTAFYLCASSMVTYSEQFFGPGTRLTVL.

The chain links TRBV19 to TRBJ1-5, with D unresolved. Germline values: CDR1 LNHDA, CDR2 SQIVND (reference sequence). The V and J ends lost 2 bases and 2 bases respectively, with 16 bases between them. CDR3 length equals 17 residues. CDR3 sequence: CASSIKGYGTGNQPQHF. In nucleotides, the CDR3 is TGTGCCAGTAGTATAAAGGGTTACGGAACGGGCAATCAGCCCCAGCATTTT.

The rearrangement joins TRBV5-1 to TRBJ2-3, with 8 bases matching TRBD2. CDR3 length: 16 amino acids. In germline, CDR1 is SGHRS, CDR2 YFSETQ. After removal of 0 bases from V and 2 bases from J, the junction contained 5 bases not matched to a gene. The CDR3 nucleotides are TGCGCCAGCAGCTTGGGTACTAGCGGACTCACAGATACGCAGTATTTT. As protein: CASSLGTSGLTDTQYF.

The chain couples TRBV5-1 to TRBJ2-3; 8 bases map to TRBD1. Germline lookup yields CDR1 SGHRS and CDR2 YFSETQ. Trimming removed 3 bases from V and 3 bases from J; junction bases left unmatched: 9. This CDR3 comprises 16 residues. Written as DNA, the CDR3 is TGCGCCAGCAGCTCCACTGGACAGGGAAGAACAGATACGCAGTATTTT. Its translation: CASSSTGQGRTDTQYF.

The gene calls are TRBV6-5 and TRBJ1-2, with a possible D match to TRBD1 (5 bases). The V gene lost 4 bases and the J gene lost 4 bases, with 16 bases spanning the gap. Germline lookup yields CDR1 MNHEY and CDR2 SVGAGI. The CDR3 is 15 residues long. DNA for the CDR3: TGTGCCAGCAGTTTCTCCCGACAGCCCCTCTATGGCTACACCTTC. Residues: CASSFSRQPLYGYTF.

This clone has a count of ten or more. This chain links TRBV19 with TRBJ1-3, with D hard to call. CDR1 and CDR2 (germline): LNHDA, SQIVND (reference sequence). CDR3 length equals 16 residues. V dropped 5 bases and J dropped 0 bases, with 14 bases sitting between them. CDR3 loop: CASSALRTVSGNTIYF. In DNA, the CDR3 is TGTGCCAGTAGTGCCCTAAGGACCGTCTCTGGAAACACCATATATTTT.

V is TRBV15 and J is TRBJ2-2; weak D call: TRBD2 (7 bases). The length of the CDR3 is 12 residues. Trimming left V 5 bases short and J 8 bases short, with 9 bases between. Germline V lookup: CDR1 LNHNV, CDR2 YYDKDF (reference sequence). The CDR3 sequence is CATSGGAGELFF. Written as DNA, the CDR3 is TGTGCCACCAGCGGGGGGGCGGGGGAGCTGTTTTTT.

The rearrangement joins TRBV7-6 to TRBJ1-2; 8 bases map to TRBD1. The trim removed 3 bases at V and 8 bases at J, leaving 11 bases unmatched. Germline CDR1 SGHVS, CDR2 FNYEAQ. This CDR3 is 15 amino acids long. The CDR3 DNA reads TGTGCCAGCAGCTTCTCGGACAGGGTCTCTGGAGGCTACACCTTC. Encoded protein: CASSFSDRVSGGYTF.

This chain joins TRBV29-1 and TRBJ1-6; 8 positions match TRBD1. With 4 bases clipped from V and 0 bases from J, the junction kept 11 bases outside the gene matches. Germline values: CDR1 SQVTM, CDR2 ANQGSEA. This CDR3 comprises 18 residues. The CDR3 region has the DNA TGCAGCGTTGCTCGAACGACAACAGGGGGCTCCTATAATTCACCCCTCCACTTT. This translates into CSVARTTTGGSYNSPLHF.

The chain has TRBV7-2 and TRBJ1-3; no clear D gene. Germline values: CDR1 SGHTA, CDR2 FQGNSA. The V end lost 1 base, the J end lost 4 bases, and 14 bases lay between the germline ends. CDR3 length: 16 amino acids. The CDR3 nucleotides read TGTGCCAGCAGCTTAGTCAACACCCTGGGGGGAAACACCATATATTTT. Residues: CASSLVNTLGGNTIYF.

The J gene is TRBJ2-1, the V gene TRBV7-9; the D call may be TRBD1 or TRBD2 (5 bases each). The germline V gene has CDR1 SEHNR and CDR2 FQNEAQ (reference sequence). CDR3 length equals 15 residues. The ends were cut back, 8 bases at V and 7 bases at J, with 21 bases in the middle. The chain's CDR3 is CASRGVSWGNNEQFF. The CDR3 DNA sequence: TGTGCCAGCCGCGGCGTCAGCTGGGGGAATAATGAGCAGTTCTTC.

This rearrangement joins TRBV2 to TRBJ2-2; D ambiguous. Germline CDR1 SNHLY, CDR2 FYNNEI. The CDR3 covers 11 residues. With 7 bases removed from V and 11 bases from J, the gap between germline ends came to 11 bases. CDR3 sequence (DNA): TGTGCCAGCACTCTGGAAGCTGAGCTGTTTTTT. Translating it yields CASTLEAELFF.

The rearrangement joins TRBV7-8 to TRBJ2-1; 10 bases are a match to TRBD2. J was trimmed by 11 bases and V by 7 bases; bases with no gene match: 11. Germline V lookup: CDR1 SGHVS, CDR2 FQNEAQ. The CDR3 has 14 residues. The CDR3 sequence is CASNPAGTSGKQFF. The CDR3 DNA is TGTGCCAGCAACCCGGCCGGAACTAGCGGGAAGCAGTTCTTC.

This clone showed up just once. The chain joins TRBV6-5 to TRBJ1-4; no clear D. The germline CDR1 and CDR2 sequences are MNHEY and SVGAGI. This CDR3 has 13 amino acids. The V gene lost 4 bases and the J gene lost 13 bases, with 16 bases spanning the gap. CDR3 in amino acids: CASSSGRGARLFF. DNA of the CDR3: TGTGCCAGCAGTTCAGGAAGAGGAGCCCGACTGTTTTTT.

The chain links TRBV19 to TRBJ2-7; D is ambiguous. CDR1 and CDR2 (germline): LNHDA, SQIVND (reference sequence). CDR3 size: 15 residues. Trimming stripped 3 bases from V and 0 bases from J, with 12 bases between. The CDR3 protein is CASSIAAKSSYEQYF. Here the CDR3 DNA reads TGTGCCAGTAGTATTGCGGCTAAGAGCTCCTACGAGCAGTACTTC. Full variable domain (missing parts from reference TRBV19 and TRBJ2-7): DGGITQSPKYLFRKEGQNVTLSCEQNLNHDAMYWYRQDPGQGLRLIYYSQIVNDFQKGDIAEGYSVSREKKESFPLTVTSAQKNPTAFYLCASSIAAKSSYEQYFGPGTRLTVT.

For this clone: Other DNA sequences within the sample encode an identical CDR3. The chain combines TRBV27 with TRBJ1-6; D not resolved. Germline CDR1 and CDR2: MNHEY and SMNVEV (reference sequence). Trimming left V 3 bases short and J 1 base short, with 4 bases between. The length of the CDR3 is 14 residues. DNA for the CDR3: TGTGCCAGCAGTTTTGGATCCTATAATTCACCCCTCCACTTT. Protein sequence: CASSFGSYNSPLHF.

This clone has a handful of counts. Other DNA sequences in this sample translate to the same CDR3. This chain links TRBV5-1 with TRBJ2-1; D unresolved. With 0 bases removed from V and 1 base from J, the gap between germline ends came to 5 bases. Germline V gene lookup returns CDR1 SGHRS and CDR2 YFSETQ. The CDR3 is 14 residues long. CDR3 in amino acids: CASSLGGSYNEQFF. The CDR3 nucleotides read TGCGCCAGCAGCTTGGGCGGATCCTACAATGAGCAGTTCTTC. The whole variable domain, filled in from reference TRBV5-1 and TRBJ2-1, reads KAGVTQTPRYLIKTRGQQVTLSCSPISGHRSVSWYQQTPGQGLQFLFEYFSETQRNKGNFPGRFSGRQFSNSRSEMNVSTLELGDSALYLCASSLGGSYNEQFFGPGTRLTVL.

The chain recombines TRBV19 with TRBJ2-7; D gene ambiguous. CDR1 is LNHDA and CDR2 is SQIVND in the germline V gene (reference sequence). CDR3 size: 15 residues. Trimming removed 4 bases from V and 0 bases from J, with 13 bases in between. CDR3 residues: CASSSSAHPSYEQYF. CDR3 coding DNA: TGTGCCAGTAGTAGCTCAGCCCATCCCTCCTACGAGCAGTACTTC.

V is TRBV27 and J is TRBJ1-4, with D uncertain. The germline V gene encodes CDR1 MNHEY and CDR2 SMNVEV (reference sequence). CDR3 length: 14 amino acids. V lost 3 bases and J lost 5, with 10 bases in between. The DNA of the CDR3 is TGTGCCAGCAGTTTGTACAGCGCCAATGAAAAACTGTTTTTT. Residues: CASSLYSANEKLFF.